This TCR beta chain was sequenced during a study of blood T cell repertoires in COVID-19. Study background: PBMCs, B-cell-depleted T cells, or T cells provided the cDNA or gDNA that made up the material.

The CDR3 has 14 residues. The V gene's germline CDR1 is SQVTM and CDR2 ANQGSEA. V was pared by 0 bases and J by 5 bases, with 5 bases of the junction left unmatched. Methods used by the authors: Reference gene primer amplification in the assay estimated nucleated cell counts. Repertoires were generated with immunoSEQ multiplex PCR, while TCRdb's copy carries only in-frame clones and drops some. V and J calls and clone size are copied from that table; D and trimming were computed from the DNA. The repertoire has about 89,000 clones, more than 60% of them found once; the top ten carry under 55%. This receptor was obtained from a human donor in a cohort sampled during active COVID-19. The chain has TRBV29-1 and TRBJ1-2; 8 nucleotides agree with TRBD1. The sequencing input was peripheral blood. The CDR3: CSVEEEDRVYGYTF. CDR3 nucleotide sequence: TGCAGCGTTGAAGAGGAGGACAGGGTATATGGCTACACCTTC.